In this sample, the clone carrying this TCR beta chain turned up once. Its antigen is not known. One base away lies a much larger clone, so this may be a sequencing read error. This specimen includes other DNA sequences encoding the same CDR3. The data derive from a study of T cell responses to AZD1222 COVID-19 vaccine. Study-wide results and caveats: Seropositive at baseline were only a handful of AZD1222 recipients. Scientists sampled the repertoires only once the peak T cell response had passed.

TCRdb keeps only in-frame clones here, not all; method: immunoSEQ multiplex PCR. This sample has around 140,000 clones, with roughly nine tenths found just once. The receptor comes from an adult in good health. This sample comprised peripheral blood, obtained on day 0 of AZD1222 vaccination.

For the CDR3, the DNA is TGTGCCAGTAGTTGGGACAGGGCAACCGGGGAGCTGTTTTTT. It yields the protein CASSWDRATGELFF. J is TRBJ2-2 and V is TRBV19; TRBD1 agrees at 9 bases. CDR3 size: 14 residues. Germline V lookup: CDR1 LNHDA, CDR2 SQIVND (reference sequence). Trimming at V came to 5 bases and at J to 5 bases, leaving 3 bases not matched to a gene.